This T cell receptor beta chain comes out of a study of T cells expressing NK-cell markers. Study background: Most of the eight sequenced donors were classified as HCMV-seropositive, and one was classified as seronegative. Study findings and constraints: These clonotypes also led the CD3+CD56-NKG2C+ fraction in four donors. Unclear, still, was the HCMV specificity of the expanded NKG2C+ T cell clones.

Concerning this clonotype: As yet, its antigen is unknown.

There are 15 residues in the CDR3. Germline V lookup: CDR1 SGHAT, CDR2 FQNNGV. UMIs accompanied the 5'RACE template switching by which TCR beta cDNA was made. TCRdb reprocessed the 5' RACE reads, keeping one entry per CDR3 protein, no DNA. This table lists about 380,000 distinct CDR3 sequences. The chain is built from TRBV11-2 and TRBJ2-3; TCRdb proposes TRBD1, but this gene call is untestable without DNA. The sample was blood T cells: a sorted CD56 or NKG2C T cell subset, CD4+ or CD8+ T cells, or bulk PBMC T cells (not recorded which). The clonotype originates from a man aged 18 to 69 in good health. The CDR3 spells CASSLVGGREDTQYF.